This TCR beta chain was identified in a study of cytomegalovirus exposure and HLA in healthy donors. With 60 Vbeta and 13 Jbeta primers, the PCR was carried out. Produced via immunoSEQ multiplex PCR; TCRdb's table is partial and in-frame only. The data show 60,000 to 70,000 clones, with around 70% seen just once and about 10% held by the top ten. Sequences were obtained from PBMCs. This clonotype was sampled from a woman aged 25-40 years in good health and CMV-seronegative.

This chain's CDR3 is CASSLGGGSQETQYF. The CDR3 region has the DNA TGTGCCAGCAGCCTTGGTGGAGGATCACAAGAGACCCAGTACTTC. The V call is TRBV5-4, the J call TRBJ2-5; TRBD2 might be the D (5 bases). The germline CDR1 and CDR2 sequences are SGHNT and YYREEE (reference sequence). The CDR3 extends over 15 amino acids. Trimming left V 4 bases short and J 2 bases short, with 15 bases between.